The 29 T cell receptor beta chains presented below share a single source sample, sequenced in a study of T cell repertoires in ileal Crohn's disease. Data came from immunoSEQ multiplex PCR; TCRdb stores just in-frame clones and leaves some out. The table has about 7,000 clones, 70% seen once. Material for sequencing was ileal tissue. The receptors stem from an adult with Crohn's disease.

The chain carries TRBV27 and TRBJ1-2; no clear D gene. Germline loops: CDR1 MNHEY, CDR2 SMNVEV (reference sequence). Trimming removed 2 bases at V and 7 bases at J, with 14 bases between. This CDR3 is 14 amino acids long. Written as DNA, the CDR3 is TGTGCCAGCAGTTTAACGGGTAATCTAGGTGGCTACACCTTC. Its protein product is CASSLTGNLGGYTF.

CDR3 nucleotide sequence: TGTGCCAGCAGCATTCGGGACAAATTGACCTACGAGCAGTACTTC. Translating it yields CASSIRDKLTYEQYF. V gene TRBV6-6 combines with J gene TRBJ2-5; tentatively, D is TRBD1 (6 bases). The closer fit of TRBJ2-7 to the DNA end suggests the J call may be wrong. The CDR3 is 15 amino acids. CDR1 and CDR2 (germline): MNHNY, SVGAGI (reference sequence).

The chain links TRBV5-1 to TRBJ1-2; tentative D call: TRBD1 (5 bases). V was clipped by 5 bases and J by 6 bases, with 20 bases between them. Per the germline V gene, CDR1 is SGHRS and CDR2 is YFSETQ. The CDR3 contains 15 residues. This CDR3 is CASRPEVGQADGYTF. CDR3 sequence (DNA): TGCGCCAGCAGGCCTGAGGTGGGGCAGGCGGATGGCTACACCTTC.

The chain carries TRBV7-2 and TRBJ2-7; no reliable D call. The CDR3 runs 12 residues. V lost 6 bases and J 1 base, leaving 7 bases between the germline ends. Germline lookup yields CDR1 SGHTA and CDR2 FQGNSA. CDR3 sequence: CASRESSYEQYF. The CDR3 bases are TGTGCCAGCAGAGAGAGTTCCTACGAGCAGTACTTC.

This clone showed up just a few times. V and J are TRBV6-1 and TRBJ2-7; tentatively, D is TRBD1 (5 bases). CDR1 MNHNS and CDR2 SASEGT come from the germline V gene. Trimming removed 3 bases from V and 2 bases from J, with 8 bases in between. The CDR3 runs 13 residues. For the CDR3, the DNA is TGTGCCAGCAGTGATGACAGTCCCTACGAGCAGTACTTC. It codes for CASSDDSPYEQYF.

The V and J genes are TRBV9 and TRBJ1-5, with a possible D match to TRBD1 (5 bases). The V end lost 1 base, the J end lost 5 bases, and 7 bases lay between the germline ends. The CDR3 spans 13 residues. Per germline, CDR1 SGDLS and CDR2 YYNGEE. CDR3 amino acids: CASSVQGDQPQHF. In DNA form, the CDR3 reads TGTGCCAGCAGCGTACAGGGCGATCAGCCCCAGCATTTT.

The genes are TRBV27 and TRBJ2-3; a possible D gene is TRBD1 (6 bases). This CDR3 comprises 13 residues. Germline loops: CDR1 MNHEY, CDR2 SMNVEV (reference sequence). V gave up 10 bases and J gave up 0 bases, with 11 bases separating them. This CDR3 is CATRTASTDTQYF. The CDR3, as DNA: TGTGCCACCCGGACAGCTAGCACAGATACGCAGTATTTT.

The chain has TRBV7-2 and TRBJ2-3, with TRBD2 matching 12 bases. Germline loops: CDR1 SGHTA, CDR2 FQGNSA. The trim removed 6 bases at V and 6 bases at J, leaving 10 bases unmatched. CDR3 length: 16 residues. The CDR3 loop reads CASSWSGTSGPDTQYF. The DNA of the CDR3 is TGTGCCAGCAGTTGGTCTGGGACTAGCGGGCCGGATACGCAGTATTTT.

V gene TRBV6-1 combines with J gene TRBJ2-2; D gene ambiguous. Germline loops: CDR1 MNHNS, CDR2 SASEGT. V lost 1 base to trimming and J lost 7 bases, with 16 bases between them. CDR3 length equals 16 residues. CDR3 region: CASSEVEVLNGGELFF. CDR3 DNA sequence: TGTGCCAGCAGTGAAGTTGAAGTCCTGAACGGCGGGGAGCTGTTTTTT.

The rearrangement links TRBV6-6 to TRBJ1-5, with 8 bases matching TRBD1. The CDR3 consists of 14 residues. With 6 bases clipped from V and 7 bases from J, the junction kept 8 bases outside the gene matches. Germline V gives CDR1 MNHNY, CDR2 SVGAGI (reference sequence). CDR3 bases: TGTGCCAGCAGCCATGGACAGGGTGGACAGCCCCAGCATTTT. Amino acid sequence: CASSHGQGGQPQHF.

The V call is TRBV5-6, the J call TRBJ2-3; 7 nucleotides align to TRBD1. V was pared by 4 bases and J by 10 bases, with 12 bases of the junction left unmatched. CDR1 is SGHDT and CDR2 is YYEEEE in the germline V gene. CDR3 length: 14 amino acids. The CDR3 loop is CASSVSLGGGSQYF. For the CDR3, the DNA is TGTGCCAGCAGCGTCTCGTTAGGGGGCGGTTCGCAGTATTTT.

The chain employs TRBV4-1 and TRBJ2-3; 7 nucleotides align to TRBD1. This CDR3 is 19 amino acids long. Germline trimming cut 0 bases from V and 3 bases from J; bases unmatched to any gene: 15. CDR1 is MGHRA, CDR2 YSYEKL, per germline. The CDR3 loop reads CASSQEIGGWVRRTDTQYF. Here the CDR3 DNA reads TGCGCCAGCAGCCAAGAAATAGGGGGCTGGGTACGAAGAACAGATACGCAGTATTTT.

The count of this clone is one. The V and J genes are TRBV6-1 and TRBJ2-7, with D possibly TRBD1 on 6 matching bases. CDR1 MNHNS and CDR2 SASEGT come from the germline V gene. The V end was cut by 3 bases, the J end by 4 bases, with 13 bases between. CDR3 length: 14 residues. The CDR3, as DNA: TGTGCCAGCAGTGAGAGTCACAGGGTGTACGAGCAGTACTTC. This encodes CASSESHRVYEQYF.

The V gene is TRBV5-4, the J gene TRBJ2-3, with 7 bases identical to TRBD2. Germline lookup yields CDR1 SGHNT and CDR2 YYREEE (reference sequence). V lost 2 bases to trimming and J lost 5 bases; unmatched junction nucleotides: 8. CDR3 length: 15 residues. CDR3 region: CASSFERGGVDTQYF. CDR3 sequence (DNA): TGTGCCAGCAGCTTCGAGCGGGGAGGGGTAGATACGCAGTATTTT.

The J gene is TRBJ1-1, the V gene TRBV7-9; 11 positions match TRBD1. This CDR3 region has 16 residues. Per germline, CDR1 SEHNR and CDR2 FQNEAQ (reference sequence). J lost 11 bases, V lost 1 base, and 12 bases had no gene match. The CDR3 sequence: CASSLVFSGQGATAFF. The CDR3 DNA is TGTGCCAGCAGCTTAGTTTTTTCAGGACAGGGGGCGACCGCTTTCTTT.

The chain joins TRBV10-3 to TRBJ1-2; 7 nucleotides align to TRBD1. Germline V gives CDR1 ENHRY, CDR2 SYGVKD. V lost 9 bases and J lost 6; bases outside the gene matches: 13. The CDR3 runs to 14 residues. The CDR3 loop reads CAIGDSDSIHGYTF. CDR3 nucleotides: TGTGCCATAGGGGACAGCGACTCCATACATGGCTACACCTTC.

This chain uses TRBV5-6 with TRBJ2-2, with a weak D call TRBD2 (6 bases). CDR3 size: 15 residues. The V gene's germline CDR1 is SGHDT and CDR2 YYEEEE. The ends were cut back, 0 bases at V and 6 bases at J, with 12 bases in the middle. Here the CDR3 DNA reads TGTGCCAGCAGCTTGGCCAGGGAGGTAGCCGGGGAGCTGTTTTTT. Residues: CASSLAREVAGELFF.

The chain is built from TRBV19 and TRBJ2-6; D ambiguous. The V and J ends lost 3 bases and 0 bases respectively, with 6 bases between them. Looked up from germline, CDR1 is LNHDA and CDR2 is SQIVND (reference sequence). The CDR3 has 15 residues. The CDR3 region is CASSISGSGANVLTF. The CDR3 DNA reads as TGTGCCAGTAGTATCTCCGGCTCTGGGGCCAACGTCCTGACTTTC.

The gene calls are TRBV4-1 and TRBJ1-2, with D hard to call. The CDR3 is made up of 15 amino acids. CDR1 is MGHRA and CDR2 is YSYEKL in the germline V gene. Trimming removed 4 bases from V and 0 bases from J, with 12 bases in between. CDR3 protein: CASSLNDGANYGYTF. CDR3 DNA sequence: TGCGCCAGCAGCCTTAATGACGGAGCTAACTATGGCTACACCTTC.

DNA for the CDR3: TGTGCCAGCAGTGAAATGACAGGGGAGCAGCCCCAGCATTTT. This sequence encodes CASSEMTGEQPQHF. This chain links TRBV25-1 with TRBJ1-5, with 8 bases fitting TRBD1. The germline V gene encodes CDR1 MGHDK and CDR2 SYGVNS. This CDR3 region has 14 residues. V lost 2 bases, J lost 7 bases, and 4 bases stayed unmatched.

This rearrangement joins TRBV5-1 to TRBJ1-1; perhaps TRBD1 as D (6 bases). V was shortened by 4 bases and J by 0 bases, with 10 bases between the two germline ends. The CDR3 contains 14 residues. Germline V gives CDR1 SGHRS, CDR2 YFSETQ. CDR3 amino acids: CASSQQGMNTEAFF. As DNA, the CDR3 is TGCGCCAGCAGCCAACAGGGCATGAACACTGAAGCTTTCTTT.

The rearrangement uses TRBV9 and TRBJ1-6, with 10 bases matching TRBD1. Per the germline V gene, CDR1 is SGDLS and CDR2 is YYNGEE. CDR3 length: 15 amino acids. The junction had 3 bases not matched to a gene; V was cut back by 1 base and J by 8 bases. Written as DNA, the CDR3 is TGTGCCAGCAGCGTAAGACAGGGGGCAGATTCACCCCTCCACTTT. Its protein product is CASSVRQGADSPLHF. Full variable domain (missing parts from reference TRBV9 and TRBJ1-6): DSGVTQTPKHLITATGQRVTLRCSPRSGDLSVYWYQQSLDQGLQFLIQYYNGEERAKGNILERFSAQQFPDLHSELNLSSLELGDSALYFCASSVRQGADSPLHFGNGTRLTVT.

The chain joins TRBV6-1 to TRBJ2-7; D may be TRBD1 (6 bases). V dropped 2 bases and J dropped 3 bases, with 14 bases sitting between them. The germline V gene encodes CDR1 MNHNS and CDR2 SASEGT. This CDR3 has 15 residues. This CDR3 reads CASSESPQGNYEQYF. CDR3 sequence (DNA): TGTGCCAGCAGTGAATCCCCGCAGGGGAACTACGAGCAGTACTTC.

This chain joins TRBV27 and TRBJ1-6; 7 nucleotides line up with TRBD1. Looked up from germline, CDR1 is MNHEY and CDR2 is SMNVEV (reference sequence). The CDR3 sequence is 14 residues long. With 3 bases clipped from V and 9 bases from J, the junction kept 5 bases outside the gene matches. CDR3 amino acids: CASSFKGAGSPLHF. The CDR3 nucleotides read TGTGCCAGCAGTTTCAAGGGGGCGGGTTCACCCCTCCACTTT.

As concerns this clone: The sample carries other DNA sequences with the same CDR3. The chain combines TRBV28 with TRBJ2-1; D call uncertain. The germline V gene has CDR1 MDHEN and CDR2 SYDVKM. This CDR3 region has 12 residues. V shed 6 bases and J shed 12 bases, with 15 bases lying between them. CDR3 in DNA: TGTGCCAGCAGCTTAATGAGAGGCCTGCAGTTCTTC. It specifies CASSLMRGLQFF.

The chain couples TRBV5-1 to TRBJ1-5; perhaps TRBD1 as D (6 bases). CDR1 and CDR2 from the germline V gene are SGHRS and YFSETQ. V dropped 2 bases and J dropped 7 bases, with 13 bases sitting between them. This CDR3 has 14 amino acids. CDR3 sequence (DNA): TGCGCCAGCAGCTTACAGGGCTTTGGGCAGCCCCAGCATTTT. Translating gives CASSLQGFGQPQHF.

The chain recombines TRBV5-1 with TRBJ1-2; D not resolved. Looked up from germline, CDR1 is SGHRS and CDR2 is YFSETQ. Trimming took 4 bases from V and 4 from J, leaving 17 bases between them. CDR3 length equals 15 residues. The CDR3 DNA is TGCGCCAGCAGCCTGGATAACGGAGAAACCTATGGCTACACCTTC. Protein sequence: CASSLDNGETYGYTF.

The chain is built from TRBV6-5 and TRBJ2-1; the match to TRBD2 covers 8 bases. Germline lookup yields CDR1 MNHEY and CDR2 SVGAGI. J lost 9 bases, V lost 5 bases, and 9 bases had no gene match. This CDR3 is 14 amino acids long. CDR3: CASSTPGTRSEQFF. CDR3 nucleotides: TGTGCCAGCAGTACCCCCGGGACTAGAAGTGAGCAGTTCTTC.

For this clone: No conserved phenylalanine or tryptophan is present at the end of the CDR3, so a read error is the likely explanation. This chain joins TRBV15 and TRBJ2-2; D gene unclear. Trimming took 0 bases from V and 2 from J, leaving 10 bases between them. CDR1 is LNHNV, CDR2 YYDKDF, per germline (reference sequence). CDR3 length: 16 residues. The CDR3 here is CATSRDYADNTGELFS. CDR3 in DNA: TGTGCCACCAGCAGAGATTACGCAGATAACACCGGGGAGCTGTTTTCT.